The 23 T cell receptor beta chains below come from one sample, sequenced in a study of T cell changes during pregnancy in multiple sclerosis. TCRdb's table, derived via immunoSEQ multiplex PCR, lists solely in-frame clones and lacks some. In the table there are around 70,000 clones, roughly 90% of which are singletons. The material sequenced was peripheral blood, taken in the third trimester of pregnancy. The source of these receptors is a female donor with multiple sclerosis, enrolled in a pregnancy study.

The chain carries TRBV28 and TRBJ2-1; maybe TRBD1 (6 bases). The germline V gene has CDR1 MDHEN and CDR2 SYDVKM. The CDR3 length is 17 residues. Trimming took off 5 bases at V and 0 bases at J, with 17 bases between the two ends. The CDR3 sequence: CASSQVGGQSSYNEQFF. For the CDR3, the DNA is TGTGCCAGCAGTCAAGTAGGTGGACAGAGCTCCTACAATGAGCAGTTCTTC.

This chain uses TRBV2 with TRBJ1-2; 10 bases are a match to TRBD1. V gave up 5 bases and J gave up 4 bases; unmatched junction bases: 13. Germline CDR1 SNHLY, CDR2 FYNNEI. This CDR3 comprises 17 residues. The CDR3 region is CASSPRQGAIKSYGYTF. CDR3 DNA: TGTGCCAGCAGTCCTCGACAGGGGGCCATAAAGAGCTATGGCTACACCTTC.

The CDR3 here is CASSLVGRVHNEQFF. In DNA, the CDR3 is TGCGCCAGCAGCTTGGTCGGCCGGGTTCACAATGAGCAGTTCTTC. The chain links TRBV5-1 to TRBJ2-1; D not certain. The CDR3 spans 15 residues. Between the trimmed V and J ends, which lost 0 bases and 5 bases, there was a span of 12 bases. The germline V gene has CDR1 SGHRS and CDR2 YFSETQ.

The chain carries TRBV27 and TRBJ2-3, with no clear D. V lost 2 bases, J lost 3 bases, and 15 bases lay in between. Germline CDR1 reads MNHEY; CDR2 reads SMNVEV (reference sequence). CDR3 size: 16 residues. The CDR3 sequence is CASSLPPTFMTDTQYF. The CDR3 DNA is TGTGCCAGCAGTTTACCCCCTACGTTCATGACAGATACGCAGTATTTT.

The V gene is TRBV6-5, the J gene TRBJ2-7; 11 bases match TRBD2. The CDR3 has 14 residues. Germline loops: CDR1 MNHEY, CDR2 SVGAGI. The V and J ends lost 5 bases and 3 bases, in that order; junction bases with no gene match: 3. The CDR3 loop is CASSPGLAGYEQYF. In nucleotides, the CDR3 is TGTGCCAGCAGTCCCGGACTAGCGGGCTACGAGCAGTACTTC.

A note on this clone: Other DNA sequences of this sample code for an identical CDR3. The CDR3 is CASSTIDRQTGYTF. CDR3 bases: TGTGCCAGCAGTACCATCGACAGACAAACGGGCTACACCTTC. The genes are TRBV27 and TRBJ1-2; the D gene is possibly TRBD1 (5 bases). CDR1 and CDR2 from the germline V gene are MNHEY and SMNVEV (reference sequence). Trimming removed 5 bases at V and 8 bases at J, with 18 bases between. CDR3 length: 14 amino acids.

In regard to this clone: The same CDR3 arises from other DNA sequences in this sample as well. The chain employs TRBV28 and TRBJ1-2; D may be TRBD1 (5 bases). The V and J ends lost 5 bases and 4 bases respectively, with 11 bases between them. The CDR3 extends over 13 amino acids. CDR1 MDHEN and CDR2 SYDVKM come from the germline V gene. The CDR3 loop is CASSMGGTYGYTF. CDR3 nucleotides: TGTGCCAGCAGTATGGGGGGGACCTATGGCTACACCTTC.

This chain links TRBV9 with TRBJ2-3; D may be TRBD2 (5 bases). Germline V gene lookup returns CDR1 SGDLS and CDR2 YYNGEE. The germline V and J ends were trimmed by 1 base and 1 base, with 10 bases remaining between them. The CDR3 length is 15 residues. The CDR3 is CASSVRGARTDTQYF. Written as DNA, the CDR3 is TGTGCCAGCAGCGTACGGGGAGCTCGCACAGATACGCAGTATTTT.

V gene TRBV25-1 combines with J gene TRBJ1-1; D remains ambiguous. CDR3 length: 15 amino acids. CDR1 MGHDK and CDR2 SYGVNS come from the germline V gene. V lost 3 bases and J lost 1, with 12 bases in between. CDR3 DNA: TGTGCCAGCAGTGATTTGAGGGCTGGGAACACTGAAGCTTTCTTT. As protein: CASSDLRAGNTEAFF. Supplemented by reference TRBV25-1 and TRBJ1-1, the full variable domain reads EADIYQTPRYLVIGTGKKITLECSQTMGHDKMYWYQQDPGMELHLIHYSYGVNSTEKGDLSSESTVSRIRTEHFPLTLESARPSHTSQYLCASSDLRAGNTEAFFGQGTRLTVV.

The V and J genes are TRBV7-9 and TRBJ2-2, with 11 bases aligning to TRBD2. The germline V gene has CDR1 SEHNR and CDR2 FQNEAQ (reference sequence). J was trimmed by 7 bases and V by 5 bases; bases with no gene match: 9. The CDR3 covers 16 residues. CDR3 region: CASSLTSGTSGGELFF. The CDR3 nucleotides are TGTGCCAGCAGCCTCACATCCGGGACTAGCGGCGGGGAGCTGTTTTTT.

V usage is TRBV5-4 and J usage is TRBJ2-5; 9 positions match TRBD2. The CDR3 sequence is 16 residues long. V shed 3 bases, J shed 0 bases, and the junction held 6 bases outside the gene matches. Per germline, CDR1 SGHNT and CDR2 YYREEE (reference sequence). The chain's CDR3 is CASSSEAGGDQETQYF. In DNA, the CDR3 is TGTGCCAGCAGCTCCGAAGCGGGGGGCGACCAAGAGACCCAGTACTTC.

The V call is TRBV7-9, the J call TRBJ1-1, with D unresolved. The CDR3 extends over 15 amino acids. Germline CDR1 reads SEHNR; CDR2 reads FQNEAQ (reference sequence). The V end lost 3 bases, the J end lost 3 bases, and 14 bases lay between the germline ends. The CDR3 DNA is TGTGCCAGCAGCTTCCCAGTTGGCTCAGACACTGAAGCTTTCTTT. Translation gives CASSFPVGSDTEAFF. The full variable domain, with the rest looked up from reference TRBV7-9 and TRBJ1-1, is DTGVSQNPRHKITKRGQNVTFRCDPISEHNRLYWYRQTLGQGPEFLTYFQNEAQLEKSRLLSDRFSAERPKGSFSTLEIQRTEQGDSAMYLCASSFPVGSDTEAFFGQGTRLTVV.

The CDR3 DNA sequence: TGTGCCAGCAGCTTAGTGAGTCCGGAAGCTTTCTTT. Translated: CASSLVSPEAFF. The chain links TRBV11-2 to TRBJ1-1; no clear D gene. This CDR3 spans 12 amino acids. Deletions cut 1 base from V and 8 bases from J, with 8 bases between. Looked up from germline, CDR1 is SGHAT and CDR2 is FQNNGV.

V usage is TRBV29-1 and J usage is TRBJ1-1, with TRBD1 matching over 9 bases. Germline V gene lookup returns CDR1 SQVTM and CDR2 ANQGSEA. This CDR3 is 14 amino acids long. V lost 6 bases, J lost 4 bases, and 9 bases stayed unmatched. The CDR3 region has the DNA TGCAGCGTGACAGGGGGAAAACACGTCACTGAAGCTTTCTTT. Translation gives CSVTGGKHVTEAFF. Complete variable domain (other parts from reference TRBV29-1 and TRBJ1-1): SAVISQKPSRDICQRGTSLTIQCQVDSQVTMMFWYRQQPGQSLTLIATANQGSEATYESGFVIDKFPISRPNLTFSTLTVSNMSPEDSSIYLCSVTGGKHVTEAFFGQGTRLTVV.

The CDR3 DNA is TGTGCCAGCAGCTTAAGCGACAGCTTCTTTCAAGAGACCCAGTACTTC. Translated: CASSLSDSFFQETQYF. V and J are TRBV11-2 and TRBJ2-5; a weak D match, TRBD1 (5 bases). The CDR3 spans 16 residues. V was trimmed by 2 bases and J by 2 bases, leaving 15 bases between them. Germline values: CDR1 SGHAT, CDR2 FQNNGV.

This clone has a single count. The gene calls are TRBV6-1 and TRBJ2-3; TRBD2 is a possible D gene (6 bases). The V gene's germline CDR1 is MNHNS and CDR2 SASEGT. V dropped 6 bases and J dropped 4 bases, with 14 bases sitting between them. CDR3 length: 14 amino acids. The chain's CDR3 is CASRAGSGPDTQYF. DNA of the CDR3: TGTGCCAGCAGGGCGGGGTCGGGCCCAGATACGCAGTATTTT.

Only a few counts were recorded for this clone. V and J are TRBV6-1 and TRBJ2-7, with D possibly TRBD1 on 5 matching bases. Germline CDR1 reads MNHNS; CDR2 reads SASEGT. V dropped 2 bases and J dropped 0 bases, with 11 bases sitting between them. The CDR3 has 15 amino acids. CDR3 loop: CASSELTGSSYEQYF. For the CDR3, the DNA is TGTGCCAGCAGTGAATTAACAGGCAGCTCCTACGAGCAGTACTTC.

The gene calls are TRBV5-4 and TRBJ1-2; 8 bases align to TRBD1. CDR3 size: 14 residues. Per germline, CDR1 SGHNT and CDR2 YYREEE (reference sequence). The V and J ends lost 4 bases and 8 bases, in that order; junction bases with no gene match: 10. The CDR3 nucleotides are TGTGCCAGCAGCGGCTTGGACAGGGTAGGGGGCTACACCTTC. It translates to CASSGLDRVGGYTF.

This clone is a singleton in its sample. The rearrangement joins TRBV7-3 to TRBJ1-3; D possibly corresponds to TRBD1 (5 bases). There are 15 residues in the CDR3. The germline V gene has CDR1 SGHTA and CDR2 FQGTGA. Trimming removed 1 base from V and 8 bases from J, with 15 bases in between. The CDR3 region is CASSLRGLTGDTIYF. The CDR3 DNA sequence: TGTGCCAGCAGCTTAAGGGGTCTGACGGGGGACACCATATATTTT.

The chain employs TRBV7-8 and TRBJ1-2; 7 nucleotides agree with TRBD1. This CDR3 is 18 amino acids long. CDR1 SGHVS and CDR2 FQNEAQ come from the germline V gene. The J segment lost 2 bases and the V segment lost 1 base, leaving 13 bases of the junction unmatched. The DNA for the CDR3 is TGTGCCAGCAGCTTAGAGGTGTTACGGGGACAGACCAACTATGGCTACACCTTC. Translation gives CASSLEVLRGQTNYGYTF. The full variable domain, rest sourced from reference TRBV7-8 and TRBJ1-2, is GAGVSQSPRYKVAKRGQDVALRCDPISGHVSLFWYQQALGQGPEFLTYFQNEAQLDKSGLPSDRFFAERPEGSVSTLKIQRTQQEDSAVYLCASSLEVLRGQTNYGYTFGSGTRLTVV.

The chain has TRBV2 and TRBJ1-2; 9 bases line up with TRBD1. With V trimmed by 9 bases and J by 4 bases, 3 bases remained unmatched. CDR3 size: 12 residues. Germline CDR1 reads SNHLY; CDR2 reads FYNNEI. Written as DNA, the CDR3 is TGTGCCAGTACAGGGGGCTTCTATGGCTACACCTTC. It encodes CASTGGFYGYTF.

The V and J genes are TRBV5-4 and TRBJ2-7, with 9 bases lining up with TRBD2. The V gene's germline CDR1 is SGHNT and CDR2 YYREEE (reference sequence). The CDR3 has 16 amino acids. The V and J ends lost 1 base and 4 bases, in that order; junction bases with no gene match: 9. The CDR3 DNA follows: TGTGCCAGCAGCTTGTGGGGCGGGGGGGCGTCGTACGAGCAGTACTTC. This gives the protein CASSLWGGGASYEQYF.

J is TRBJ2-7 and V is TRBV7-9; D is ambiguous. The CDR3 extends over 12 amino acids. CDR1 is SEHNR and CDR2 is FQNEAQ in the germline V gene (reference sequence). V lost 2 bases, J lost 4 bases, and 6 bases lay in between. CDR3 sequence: CASSLKQYEQYF. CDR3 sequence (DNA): TGTGCCAGCAGCTTAAAACAGTACGAGCAGTACTTC.